This TCR beta chain was captured in a study of CD8 T cells in Susac syndrome. The V end lost 6 bases, the J end lost 2 bases, and 18 bases lay between the germline ends. The CDR3 contains 16 residues. CDR1 and CDR2 from the germline V gene are SGHRS and YFSETQ. Random hexamers were used to reverse transcribe the RNA input (about 0.5 to 1 ug). Via MiXCR, TCRdb re-called the immunoSEQ multiplex PCR reads, giving one row per CDR3 protein. This table has approximately 70,000 distinct CDR3 sequences, roughly 94% appearing once. Sequencing of TCR beta, carried out with a high-throughput approach, was applied to CD8+ and CD4+ T cells from the blood. Age- and sex-matched healthy donors served as the control group.

The genes are TRBV5-1 and TRBJ2-4; D unclear. This sequence was found in a human donor in good health. Sequencing was performed on CD8+ T cells from PBMCs. The CDR3 DNA is TGCGCCAGCATGGAAACGGCTCGCCAGACCAAAAACATTCAGTACTTC. Protein sequence: CASMETARQTKNIQYF.